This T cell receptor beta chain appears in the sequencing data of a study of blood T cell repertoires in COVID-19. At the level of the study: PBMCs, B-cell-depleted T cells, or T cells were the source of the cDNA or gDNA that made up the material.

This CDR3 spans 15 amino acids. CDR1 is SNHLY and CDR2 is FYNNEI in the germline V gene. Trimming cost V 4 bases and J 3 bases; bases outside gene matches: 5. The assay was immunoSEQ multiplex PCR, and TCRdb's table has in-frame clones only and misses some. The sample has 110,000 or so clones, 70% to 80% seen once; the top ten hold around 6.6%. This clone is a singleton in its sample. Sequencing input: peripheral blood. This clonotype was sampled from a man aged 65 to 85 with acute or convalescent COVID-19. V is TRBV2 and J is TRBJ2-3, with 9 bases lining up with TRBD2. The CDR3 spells CASSGPGLATDTQYF. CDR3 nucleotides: TGTGCCAGCAGTGGGCCGGGACTAGCAACAGATACGCAGTATTTT.